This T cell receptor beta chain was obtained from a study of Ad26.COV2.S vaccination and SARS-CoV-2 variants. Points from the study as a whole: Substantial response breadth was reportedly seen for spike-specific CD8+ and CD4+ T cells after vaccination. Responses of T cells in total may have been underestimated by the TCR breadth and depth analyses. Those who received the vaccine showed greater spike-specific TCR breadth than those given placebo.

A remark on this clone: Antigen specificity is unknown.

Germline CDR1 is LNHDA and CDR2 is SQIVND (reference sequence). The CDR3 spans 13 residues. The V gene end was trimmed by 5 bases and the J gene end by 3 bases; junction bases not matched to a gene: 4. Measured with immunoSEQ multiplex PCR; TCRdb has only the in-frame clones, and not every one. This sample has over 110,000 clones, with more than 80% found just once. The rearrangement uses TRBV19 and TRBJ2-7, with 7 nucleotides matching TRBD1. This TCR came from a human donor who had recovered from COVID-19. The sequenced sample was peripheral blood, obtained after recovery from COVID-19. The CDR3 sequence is CASSDYRGYEQYF. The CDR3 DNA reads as TGTGCCAGTAGTGATTACAGGGGCTACGAGCAGTACTTC. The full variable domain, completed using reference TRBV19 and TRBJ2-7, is DGGITQSPKYLFRKEGQNVTLSCEQNLNHDAMYWYRQDPGQGLRLIYYSQIVNDFQKGDIAEGYSVSREKKESFPLTVTSAQKNPTAFYLCASSDYRGYEQYFGPGTRLTVT.